This entry lists 6 T cell receptor beta chains sequenced from one sample in a study of cytomegalovirus exposure and HLA in healthy donors. The PCR made use of 60 Vbeta and 13 Jbeta primers. TCRdb keeps only in-frame clones here, not all; method: immunoSEQ multiplex PCR. Seen here are roughly 84,000 clones, around 68% observed once, and the top ten hold roughly 15%. The sequenced sample was PBMCs. Every receptor here comes from a woman aged 40 to 50 in good health and CMV-seropositive.

The chain carries TRBV7-9 and TRBJ2-3; a possible D gene is TRBD2 (5 bases). The CDR3 covers 16 residues. Germline V CDR1 and CDR2: SEHNR, FQNEAQ (reference sequence). V lost 0 bases and J 2 bases, leaving 12 bases between the germline ends. This CDR3 is CASSLAFAAVTDTQYF. The CDR3 DNA reads as TGTGCCAGCAGCTTAGCGTTTGCAGCGGTCACAGATACGCAGTATTTT.

The chain is built from TRBV30 and TRBJ1-5; 7 positions match TRBD1. The CDR3 consists of 14 residues. V trimming: 4 bases; J trimming: 2 bases; junction bases outside the gene matches: 5. The V gene's germline CDR1 is GTSNPN and CDR2 SVGIG (reference sequence). The CDR3 DNA sequence: TGTGCCTGGACCGGGACAGAGCGCAATCAGCCCCAGCATTTT. It is translated as CAWTGTERNQPQHF.

This chain links TRBV9 with TRBJ2-7; D is ambiguous. CDR1 and CDR2 from the germline V gene are SGDLS and YYNGEE. Trimming removed 0 bases at V and 0 bases at J, with 7 bases between. The CDR3 totals 14 residues. The CDR3: CASSVGTYSYEQYF. CDR3 nucleotides: TGTGCCAGCAGCGTAGGAACCTACTCCTACGAGCAGTACTTC.

The J gene is TRBJ2-2, the V gene TRBV7-9; 7 nucleotides match TRBD2. The V gene's germline CDR1 is SEHNR and CDR2 FQNEAQ (reference sequence). Trimming took 5 bases from V and 1 from J; bases not matched to a gene: 13. The CDR3 consists of 18 residues. The CDR3 protein is CASSPGGLSRRNTGELFF. DNA for the CDR3: TGTGCCAGCAGCCCGGGGGGACTTTCCCGCCGGAACACCGGGGAGCTGTTTTTT.

The rearrangement uses TRBV9 and TRBJ1-1; unclear D gene. Looked up from germline, CDR1 is SGDLS and CDR2 is YYNGEE. V was trimmed by 1 base and J by 4 bases, leaving 14 bases between them. The CDR3 has 15 amino acids. This chain's CDR3 is CASSVKTTLGTEAFF. The CDR3 DNA is TGTGCCAGCAGCGTAAAGACTACACTGGGCACTGAAGCTTTCTTT.

The J gene is TRBJ1-2, the V gene TRBV29-1, with D possibly TRBD1 on 6 matching bases. The ends were cut back, 7 bases at V and 6 bases at J, with 12 bases in the middle. Germline V gives CDR1 SQVTM, CDR2 ANQGSEA. The CDR3 is made up of 11 amino acids. CDR3 residues: CSAITGNGYTF. The CDR3 DNA sequence: TGCAGCGCTATTACAGGGAATGGCTACACCTTC.